This TCR beta chain derives from a study of vaccination and CD4 T cells after COVID-19. The wider study: Sampling post-COVID took place a median 101 days after diagnosis (range 35 to 161).

The Oncomine TCR Beta short-read assay was what sequenced the DNA obtained from cultured CD4+ T cells. Each CDR3 protein is one row after TCRdb ran MiXCR on the PCR reads. The table lists roughly 24,000 distinct CDR3 sequences, 40% to 45% of them singletons, with 11% in the top ten. Treatment indicated: approximately nine-day PBMC culture with coronavirus spike peptide pools or control peptides (ViraFEST assay). The CDR3 length is 14 residues. Germline assignment: CDR1 SGHRS and CDR2 YFSETQ. Trimming at V came to 4 bases and at J to 3 bases, leaving 4 bases not matched to a gene. On this clonotype: Its target is not known.

This rearrangement joins TRBV5-1 to TRBJ2-3; 8 nucleotides align to TRBD2. Sample: CD4+ T cells from blood, cultured in vitro. The clonotype originates from a human donor who had recovered from COVID-19. The CDR3 nucleotides are TGCGCCAGCAGCCCGGGGGGGCTGACAGATACGCAGTATTTT. It codes for CASSPGGLTDTQYF.